In this sample, the clone carrying this T cell receptor beta chain turned up a few times. The antigen is undetermined. These data come from a study of cytomegalovirus exposure and HLA in healthy donors. The V and J ends lost 0 bases and 5 bases respectively, with 10 bases between them. The CDR3 is 14 amino acids. In germline, CDR1 is LNHNV, CDR2 YYDKDF (reference sequence). In the PCR, 60 Vbeta and 13 Jbeta primers were used. In the original workflow: Roughly 80 million unique TCR beta chains, 9.5 million to 14 million shared, were counted in a later analysis. This table comes from immunoSEQ multiplex PCR, and its TCRdb copy is limited to in-frame clones, with some not included. The V and J calls and clone size come from that table; D and trimming were worked out from the DNA. The sample lists 120,000 or so clones, 17% occurring once. Study results and caveats: TCR beta sequences reportedly predicted most subjects' HLA-A and HLA-B alleles accurately.

This TCR derives from a female donor in good health and CMV-seropositive. This chain uses TRBV15 with TRBJ1-2; D is perhaps TRBD1 (6 bases). The sample was PBMCs. CDR3 in DNA: TGTGCCACCAGCAGAGACAGACAGGAATATGGCTACACCTTC. Residues: CATSRDRQEYGYTF.